A selection of T cell receptor beta chains follows, all from one sample in a study of PD-L1 blockade in urothelial cancer. Method: immunoSEQ multiplex PCR; TCRdb's copy keeps in-frame clones and lacks some. The data hold around 130,000 clones, with approximately 84% observed a single time. Sequences were derived from PBMCs, sampled around atezolizumab (anti-PD-L1) treatment. The receptors here all came from a man over 45 with urothelial cancer. Both conserved end residues are part of each CDR3. Each record gives: CDR3 DNA, CDR3 protein, V gene, D gene, J gene, clone size. D genes are given only for firm matches. Clone size is given for some rows only: seen once, a few or many times, or a class if the clone is expanded.

TGTGCCAGCAGCTTAAAGTCTAGCGGGCTCACAGATACGCAGTATTTT,CASSLKSSGLTDTQYF,TRBV7-2,TRBD2,TRBJ2-3,-
TGTGCCAGCAGTTTGGGGACGGGAGACTACACCTTC,CASSLGTGDYTF,TRBV28,-,TRBJ1-2,-
TGCGCCAGCAGCTCGGGACAGCCCGGTGAGGGTGGCACTGAAGCTTTCTTT,CASSSGQPGEGGTEAFF,TRBV5-1,TRBD1,TRBJ1-1,-
TGTGCCAGCAGCCGCGGGACAGGAGCCTACGAGCAGTACTTC,CASSRGTGAYEQYF,TRBV6-1,TRBD1,TRBJ2-7,-
TGCGCCAGCAGCCAAGATATCAGGGGCTCTACAAAGGCGAACAATCAGCCCCAGCATTTT,CASSQDIRGSTKANNQPQHF,TRBV4-1,-,TRBJ1-5,-
TGTGCCAGCAGCGTAGTACAGGGGCTCGGGAATGAGCAGTTCTTC,CASSVVQGLGNEQFF,TRBV9,TRBD1,TRBJ2-1,once
TGTGCCAGCAGCGCACCGGGACAGAGCTACGAGCAGTACTTC,CASSAPGQSYEQYF,TRBV7-2,TRBD1,TRBJ2-7,-
TGTGCCAGCAGTTCCCCGGGGTCGTACAATGAGCAGTTCTTC,CASSSPGSYNEQFF,TRBV28,-,TRBJ2-1,-
TGTGCCAGCAGCGTAGGGGGGACAGGGACCGGGGAGCTGTTTTTT,CASSVGGTGTGELFF,TRBV9,TRBD1,TRBJ2-2,-
TGTGCCAGCAGCTCAAAGGCAGGGCGCACAGATACGCAGTATTTT,CASSSKAGRTDTQYF,TRBV7-9,-,TRBJ2-3,once
TGTGCCAGCAGCTCATCAGGGGCCCACGAGCAGTACTTC,CASSSSGAHEQYF,TRBV7-3,-,TRBJ2-7,few
TGTGCCAGTAGCGACAGGGGCGAAAAACTGTTTTTT,CASSDRGEKLFF,TRBV19,TRBD1,TRBJ1-4,-
TGTGCCAGCAGGCCCACCGGGACAGGTTCGCGACAGCCCCAGCATTTT,CASRPTGTGSRQPQHF,TRBV28,TRBD1,TRBJ1-5,once
TGTGCCAGCAACGAAAAGGCAGGGTTAGAGTCAGCTTTCTTT,CASNEKAGLESAFF,TRBV2,-,TRBJ1-1,-
TGTGCCAGCAGCTCCAACGGGAGAAGCACAGATACGCAGTATTTT,CASSSNGRSTDTQYF,TRBV7-9,-,TRBJ2-3,-
TGTGCCAGCACCCCGGGACTAGCGGGATGGTTCTACGAGCAGTACTTC,CASTPGLAGWFYEQYF,TRBV28,TRBD2,TRBJ2-7,-
TGTGCCAGCAGCGTCCTAGCGTGGGGAAAAGGGGTTGAGCAGTTCTTC,CASSVLAWGKGVEQFF,TRBV9,-,TRBJ2-1,-
TGTGCCACCAGCAGAGTCCTAGCGGGAGTTGATGAGCAGTTCTTC,CATSRVLAGVDEQFF,TRBV15,TRBD2,TRBJ2-1,many
TGTGCCAGCAGCTTAGGGTACGGGGCCTACGAGCAGTACTTC,CASSLGYGAYEQYF,TRBV11-3,-,TRBJ2-7,once
TGTGCCTGGAAACGGACTAGCGGGAACACCGGGGAGCTGTTTTTT,CAWKRTSGNTGELFF,TRBV30,TRBD2,TRBJ2-2,-
TGCGCCAGCAGCTTGCGGCAGACGGGTGAAGCTTTCTTT,CASSLRQTGEAFF,TRBV5-1,-,TRBJ1-1,-
TGTGCCAGCTCACCACCGACAACGACTAATGAAAAACTGTTTTTT,CASSPPTTTNEKLFF,TRBV18,-,TRBJ1-4,-
TGTGCCAGCAGCTTGGCGGGACTAGGGACTCGGTACTTC,CASSLAGLGTRYF,TRBV5-6,TRBD2,TRBJ2-5,-
TGTGCCAGCAGCTCGGGACTAGCGGGTACAGATACGCAGTATTTT,CASSSGLAGTDTQYF,TRBV5-4,TRBD2,TRBJ2-3,-
TGTGCCAGCAGCGTCTCCTCCCGTACCTACGAGCAGTACTTC,CASSVSSRTYEQYF,TRBV11-2,-,TRBJ2-7,-
TGTGCCAGCAAGCGGGACACGGAAGAGACCCAGTACTTC,CASKRDTEETQYF,TRBV7-9,-,TRBJ2-5,-
TGTGCCAGCAGCGTAGGCGGGGGGATTGAATACGAGCAGTACTTC,CASSVGGGIEYEQYF,TRBV9,TRBD2,TRBJ2-7,-
TGTGCCAGCAGTACCGGAGGGAGGGTTAATTCACCCCTCCACTTT,CASSTGGRVNSPLHF,TRBV6-5,-,TRBJ1-6,few
TGTGCCAGCAGCGGGGGGACACCTTCCTACGAGCAGTACTTC,CASSGGTPSYEQYF,TRBV9,-,TRBJ2-7,once
TGTGCCAGCAGCGTAGCGCCTCGGGCGGGAGCGTACAATGAGCAGTTCTTC,CASSVAPRAGAYNEQFF,TRBV9,TRBD2,TRBJ2-1,-
TGTGCCAGCACCAGGAGACAGATCACAGATACGCAGTATTTT,CASTRRQITDTQYF,TRBV2,-,TRBJ2-3,-
TGTGCCAGCAGCGCGGGACAGAGACAAGAGACCCAGTACTTC,CASSAGQRQETQYF,TRBV7-9,-,TRBJ2-5,few
TGTGCCAGTAGTATGTCTAGTAGGGAGACCCAGTACTTC,CASSMSSRETQYF,TRBV19,-,TRBJ2-5,-
TGTGCCAGCTCACAAGGGACAGGGGAGGGTGAGCAGTTCTTC,CASSQGTGEGEQFF,TRBV18,TRBD1,TRBJ2-1,-
TGCGCCAGCAGTCCACTAGCGAGGAGAGCGGATACGCAGTATTTT,CASSPLARRADTQYF,TRBV10-2,TRBD2,TRBJ2-3,-
TGTGCCAGCAGCGTAAGGGACAGTGATGATCAGCCCCAGCATTTT,CASSVRDSDDQPQHF,TRBV9,TRBD1,TRBJ1-5,-
TGTGCCAGCAGTGTCCGATGGCGGGACCCTGGGAACACTGAAGCTTTCTTT,CASSVRWRDPGNTEAFF,TRBV6-4,-,TRBJ1-1,once
TGTGCCAGCAGTGAAAAAGACTGGTACTCCTACAATGAGCAGTTCTTC,CASSEKDWYSYNEQFF,TRBV6-1,-,TRBJ2-1,-
TGTGCCAGCGGCAGGGAACTTACCTACGAGCAGTACTTC,CASGRELTYEQYF,TRBV7-9,-,TRBJ2-7,-
TGTGCCAGCAGCTTGAGGGCCGGGAGCGGTGGGATTGGAGAGACCCAGTACTTC,CASSLRAGSGGIGETQYF,TRBV5-4,-,TRBJ2-5,-
TGTGCCTGGACCAAAGGAGGGAGTCACGATACGCAGTATTTT,CAWTKGGSHDTQYF,TRBV30,-,TRBJ2-3,-
TGTGCCAGCAGTCTAGGGACAGGGGTCGACGAGCAGTACTTC,CASSLGTGVDEQYF,TRBV16,TRBD1,TRBJ2-7,-
TGTGCCTGGAGTGGCCAGGGGGCAGGGGAGACCCAGTACTTC,CAWSGQGAGETQYF,TRBV30,TRBD1,TRBJ2-5,-
TGTGGCTCCCGACTAGCGTGGGGGACAGATACGCAGTATTTT,CGSRLAWGTDTQYF,TRBV19,TRBD2,TRBJ2-3,-
TGTGCCAGTAGTAAGACCAGGCCTTCCTACAATGAGCAGTTCTTC,CASSKTRPSYNEQFF,TRBV19,-,TRBJ2-1,-
TGTGCCAGCAGTTTTGGGTCGGGGAACACTGAAGCTTTCTTT,CASSFGSGNTEAFF,TRBV27,-,TRBJ1-1,-
TGTGCCAGCAGCTTGGCGGGGTGGGGTGAGACCCAGTACTTC,CASSLAGWGETQYF,TRBV5-4,-,TRBJ2-5,-
TGCGCCAGCAGCTTGAGTGTGACAGAGGTCGGAGAGACCCAGTACTTC,CASSLSVTEVGETQYF,TRBV5-1,-,TRBJ2-5,-
TGTGCCAGCAGCGATCCAGGGCAGGATACGCAGTATTTT,CASSDPGQDTQYF,TRBV5-4,-,TRBJ2-3,-
TGTGCCAGTAGTATCGTCTCTGGGGCCAACGTCCTGACTTTC,CASSIVSGANVLTF,TRBV19,-,TRBJ2-6,-
TGTGCCAGCAGAAGGACTAGCGGGACTCCCGAGCAGTACTTC,CASRRTSGTPEQYF,TRBV9,TRBD2,TRBJ2-7,-